Below, 13 T cell receptor beta chains from the same sample are listed, as sequenced in a study of control samples from healthy donors and cancer patients. Sequencing used immunoSEQ multiplex PCR; TCRdb keeps in-frame clones, though not all of them. Among roughly 92,000 clones listed, approximately 86% were seen once. Sequences were obtained from blood. The source is a woman aged 45-60 years in good health.

This chain uses TRBV27 with TRBJ2-6; TRBD1 matches 7 bases. The V gene end was trimmed by 2 bases and the J gene end by 1 base; junction bases not matched to a gene: 11. The CDR3 extends over 19 amino acids. CDR1 is MNHEY, CDR2 SMNVEV, per germline (reference sequence). CDR3 loop: CASSLGGQAGWSGANVLTF. The CDR3 DNA is TGTGCCAGCAGTTTAGGTGGACAGGCAGGGTGGTCTGGGGCCAACGTCCTGACTTTC.

The CDR3 nucleotides are TGTGCCAGCAGCGAACGCCAGGGCGGTGAAAAACTGTTTTTT. Translated, it gives CASSERQGGEKLFF. The chain employs TRBV2 and TRBJ1-4; possible D gene TRBD1, 5 bases. The CDR3 is 14 amino acids. Trimming took off 6 bases at V and 7 bases at J, with 15 bases between the two ends. Germline CDR1 and CDR2: SNHLY and FYNNEI.

The chain employs TRBV28 and TRBJ2-3; no clear D. CDR1 is MDHEN, CDR2 SYDVKM, per germline. Trimming left V 1 base short and J 6 bases short, with 11 bases between. The CDR3 is 14 residues long. CDR3 protein: CASSLLLGMDTQYF. For the CDR3, the DNA is TGTGCCAGCAGTTTATTGCTAGGGATGGATACGCAGTATTTT.

The chain combines TRBV7-9 with TRBJ1-6, with unresolved D. The germline V gene has CDR1 SEHNR and CDR2 FQNEAQ (reference sequence). V was clipped by 1 base and J by 2 bases, with 18 bases between them. This CDR3 has 19 residues. The CDR3 loop is CASSLEAEGRAAYNSPLHF. CDR3 DNA sequence: TGTGCCAGCAGCTTAGAGGCAGAGGGTCGCGCGGCCTATAATTCACCCCTCCACTTT.

Only one count was recorded for this clone. This sequence joins TRBV4-2 and TRBJ2-1; TRBD2 agrees at 8 bases. CDR1 and CDR2 from the germline V gene are LGHNA and YNFKEQ. The J segment lost 4 bases and the V segment lost 0 bases, leaving 11 bases of the junction unmatched. The CDR3 totals 18 residues. This CDR3 reads CASSQDIGGVAGYNEQFF. The CDR3 DNA sequence: TGTGCCAGCAGCCAAGATATCGGGGGAGTAGCGGGGTACAATGAGCAGTTCTTC.

The genes are TRBV29-1 and TRBJ1-5; 9 positions match TRBD1. The CDR3 totals 13 residues. In germline, CDR1 is SQVTM, CDR2 ANQGSEA. V lost 5 bases and J lost 5; bases outside the gene matches: 4. CDR3 in amino acids: CSVQGQGHQPQHF. The DNA for the CDR3 is TGCAGCGTTCAGGGACAGGGTCATCAGCCCCAGCATTTT.

V gene TRBV7-2 combines with J gene TRBJ2-5; no firm D call. Germline values: CDR1 SGHTA, CDR2 FQGNSA. The CDR3 spans 11 residues. The ends were cut back, 1 base at V and 4 bases at J, with 1 base in the middle. CDR3 in amino acids: CASSLVETQYF. As DNA, the CDR3 is TGTGCCAGCAGCTTAGTAGAGACCCAGTACTTC.

The CDR3 reads CASSLIDHEQYF. The CDR3 region has the DNA TGTGCCAGCAGCTTAATAGACCACGAGCAGTACTTC. V is TRBV11-2 and J is TRBJ2-7; D unresolved. The CDR3 has 12 residues. Germline lookup yields CDR1 SGHAT and CDR2 FQNNGV. V was clipped by 2 bases and J by 5 bases, with 7 bases between them.

The chain carries TRBV7-6 and TRBJ1-2, with 8 nucleotides matching TRBD1. This CDR3 is 17 amino acids long. V gave up 2 bases and J gave up 4 bases; unmatched junction bases: 12. CDR1 and CDR2 from the germline V gene are SGHVS and FNYEAQ. The CDR3: CASSLSAGGPAAYGYTF. CDR3 bases: TGTGCCAGCAGCTTATCGGCAGGGGGCCCTGCCGCCTATGGCTACACCTTC.

V usage is TRBV19 and J usage is TRBJ1-5; 9 bases fit TRBD1. Germline trimming cut 2 bases from V and 6 bases from J; bases unmatched to any gene: 11. Germline V gene sequence: CDR1 LNHDA, CDR2 SQIVND (reference sequence). The CDR3 has 17 amino acids. The CDR3 DNA sequence: TGTGCCAGTAGTATATCTTCGGGACAGGGACTAGTTCAGCCCCAGCATTTT. Protein: CASSISSGQGLVQPQHF.

J is TRBJ1-1 and V is TRBV6-5; the match to TRBD1 covers 10 bases. V lost 1 base and J lost 5; bases outside the gene matches: 7. CDR1 and CDR2 (germline): MNHEY, SVGAGI. The CDR3 is 16 residues long. The CDR3 sequence: CASSYFPTGQGTEAFF. In DNA, the CDR3 is TGTGCCAGCAGTTACTTCCCAACGGGACAGGGGACTGAAGCTTTCTTT.

This clone was observed a few times. The chain joins TRBV7-2 to TRBJ1-3; D remains ambiguous. This CDR3 comprises 15 residues. Germline loops: CDR1 SGHTA, CDR2 FQGNSA. Deletions cut 6 bases from V and 0 bases from J, with 12 bases between. This CDR3 reads CASRLTVLSGNTIYF. The CDR3 DNA reads TGTGCCAGCAGGCTAACAGTGCTCTCTGGAAACACCATATATTTT.

The gene calls are TRBV5-1 and TRBJ1-2; TRBD1 matches 8 bases. The CDR3 covers 14 residues. J gave up 8 bases and V 4 bases, and 10 bases lay outside the gene matches. The V gene's germline CDR1 is SGHRS and CDR2 YFSETQ. DNA of the CDR3: TGCGCCAGCAGCCTAGAGCAGGGGGCGAGGGGCTACACCTTC. Amino acids: CASSLEQGARGYTF.